This entry describes one T cell receptor (beta chain). Antigen unknown. The data are from a study of cytomegalovirus exposure and HLA in healthy donors. Study-wide background: Unique TCR beta sequences numbering approximately 100 million came from some 200 million T cells in an earlier analysis. Study-wide results and limits: For cytomegalovirus status, the classifier reportedly gave diagnoses with high specificity and sensitivity. A list of approximately 150 TCR beta chains associated with cytomegalovirus was given. At a 0.05 false discovery rate, a later analysis found around 17,000 TCR beta sequences to be associated with HLA alleles.

V was cut by 6 bases and J by 2 bases, with 17 bases left in between. The CDR3 is made up of 16 amino acids. Per the germline V gene, CDR1 is MDHEN and CDR2 is SYDVKM. Primers: 60 Vbeta forward and 13 Jbeta reverse. Here immunoSEQ multiplex PCR was the method, and the copy in TCRdb shows in-frame clones only, minus some. The sample includes tens of thousands of clones, about two thirds seen only once; the top ten take 5.7%. This receptor was obtained from a man aged 30 to 39 in good health and CMV-seropositive. Sequencing was performed on PBMCs. V is TRBV28 and J is TRBJ2-1; TRBD1 might be the D (6 bases). CDR3 loop: CASSPPRTATYNEQFF. CDR3 in DNA: TGTGCCAGCAGCCCCCCTCGGACAGCTACCTACAATGAGCAGTTCTTC.